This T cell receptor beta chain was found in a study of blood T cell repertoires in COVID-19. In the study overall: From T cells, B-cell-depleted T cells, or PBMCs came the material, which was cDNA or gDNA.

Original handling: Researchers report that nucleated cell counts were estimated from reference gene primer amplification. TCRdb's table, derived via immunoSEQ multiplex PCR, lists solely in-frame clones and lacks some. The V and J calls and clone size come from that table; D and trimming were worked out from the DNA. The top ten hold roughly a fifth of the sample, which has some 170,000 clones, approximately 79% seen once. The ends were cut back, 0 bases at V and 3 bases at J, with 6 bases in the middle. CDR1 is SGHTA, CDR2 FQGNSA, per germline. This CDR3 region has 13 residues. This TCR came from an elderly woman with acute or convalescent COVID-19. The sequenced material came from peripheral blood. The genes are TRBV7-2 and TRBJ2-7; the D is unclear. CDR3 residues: CASSLARYYEQYF. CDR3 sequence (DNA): TGTGCCAGCAGCTTAGCTCGCTACTACGAGCAGTACTTC.